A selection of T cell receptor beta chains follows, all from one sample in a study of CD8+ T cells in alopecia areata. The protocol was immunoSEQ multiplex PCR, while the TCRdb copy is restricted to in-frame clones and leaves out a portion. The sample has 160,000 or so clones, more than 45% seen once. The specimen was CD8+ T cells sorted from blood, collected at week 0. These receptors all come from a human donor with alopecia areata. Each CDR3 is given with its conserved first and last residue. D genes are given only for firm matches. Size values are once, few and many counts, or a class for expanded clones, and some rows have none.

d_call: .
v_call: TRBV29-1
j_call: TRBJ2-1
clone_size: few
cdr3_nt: TGCAGCGCCTACAGTAACAATGAGCAGTTCTTC
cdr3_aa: CSAYSNNEQFF

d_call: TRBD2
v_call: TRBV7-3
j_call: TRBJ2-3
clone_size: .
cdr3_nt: TGTGCCAGCTGTAGAGCGGGGGCCACAGATACGCAGTATTTT
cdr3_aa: CASCRAGATDTQYF

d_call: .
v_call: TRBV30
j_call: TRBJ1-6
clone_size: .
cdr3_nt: TGTGCCTGGACGCTGGAGGGGAATTCACCCCTCCACTTT
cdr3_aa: CAWTLEGNSPLHF

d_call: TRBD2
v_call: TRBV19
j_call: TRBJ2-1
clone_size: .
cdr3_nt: TGTGCCAGTAGGGGTCCCCATCCCGCTAGCGGGGGGCACAATGAGCAGTTCTTC
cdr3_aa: CASRGPHPASGGHNEQFF

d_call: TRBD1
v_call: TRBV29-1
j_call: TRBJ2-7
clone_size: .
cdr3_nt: TGCAGCGCCACAGGGGGTTCGTCCTACGAGCAGTACTTC
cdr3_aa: CSATGGSSYEQYF

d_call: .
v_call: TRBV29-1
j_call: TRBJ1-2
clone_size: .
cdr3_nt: TGCAGCGTTCCCCTACAAGGCGGTAATGGCTACACCTTC
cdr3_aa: CSVPLQGGNGYTF

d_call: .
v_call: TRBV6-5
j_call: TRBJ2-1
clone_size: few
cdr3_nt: TGTGCCAGCAGTTATACGGGATTCGGCAATGAGCAGTTCTTC
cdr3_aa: CASSYTGFGNEQFF

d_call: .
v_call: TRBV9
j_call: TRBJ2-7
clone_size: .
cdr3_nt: TGTGCCAGCAGCGTAGGGGGGGACAGTTCCTACGAGCAGTACTTC
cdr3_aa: CASSVGGDSSYEQYF

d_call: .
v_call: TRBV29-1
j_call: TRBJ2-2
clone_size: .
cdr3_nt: TGCAGCGTTGGTGGGGGGAACACCGGGGAGCTGTTTTTT
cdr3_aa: CSVGGGNTGELFF

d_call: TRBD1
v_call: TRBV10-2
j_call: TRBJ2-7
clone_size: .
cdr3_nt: TGCGCCAGCGCGGACAGGGAATTGCAGTACTTC
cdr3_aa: CASADRELQYF

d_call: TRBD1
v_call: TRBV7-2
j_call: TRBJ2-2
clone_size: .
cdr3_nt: TGTGCCAGCAGCCATAGACAGGGATACACCGGGGAGCTGTTTTTT
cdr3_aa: CASSHRQGYTGELFF

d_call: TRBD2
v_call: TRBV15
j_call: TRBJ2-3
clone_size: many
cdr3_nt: TGTGCCACCAGCAGAGATGGGACTAGCGGGGCAGATACGCAGTATTTT
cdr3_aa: CATSRDGTSGADTQYF

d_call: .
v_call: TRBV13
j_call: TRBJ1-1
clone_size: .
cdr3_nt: TGTGCCAGCAGCGGCAGGGAACCCGAAGCTTTCTTT
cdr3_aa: CASSGREPEAFF

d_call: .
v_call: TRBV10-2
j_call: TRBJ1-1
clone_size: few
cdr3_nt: TGCGCCAGCAGACCAACAGGGAACACTGAAGCTTTCTTT
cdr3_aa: CASRPTGNTEAFF

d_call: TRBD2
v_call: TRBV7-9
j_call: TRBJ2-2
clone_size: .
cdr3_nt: TGTGCCAGCAGCCCCAGCGGGGGGGCCGGCGGGGAGCTGTTTTTT
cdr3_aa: CASSPSGGAGGELFF

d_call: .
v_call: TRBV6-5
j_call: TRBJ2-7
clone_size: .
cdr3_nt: TGTGCCAGCAAAGTGGGCCTCTCCTACGAGCAGTACTTC
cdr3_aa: CASKVGLSYEQYF

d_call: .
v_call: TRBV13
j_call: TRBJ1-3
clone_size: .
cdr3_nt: TGTGCCAGCAGCTTAGGCCAAGGGGGATCTGGAAACACCATATATTTT
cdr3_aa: CASSLGQGGSGNTIYF

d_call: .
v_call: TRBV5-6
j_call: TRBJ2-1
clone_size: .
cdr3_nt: TGTGCCAGCAGCTCTCGGATCAATGAGCAGTTCTTC
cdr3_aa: CASSSRINEQFF

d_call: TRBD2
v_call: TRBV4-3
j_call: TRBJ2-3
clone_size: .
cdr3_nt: TGCGCCAGCAGCCAGGGAGGGGGCACAGATACGCAGTATTTT
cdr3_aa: CASSQGGGTDTQYF

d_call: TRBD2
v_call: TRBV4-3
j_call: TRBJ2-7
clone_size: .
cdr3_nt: TGCGCCAGCAGCCAAGAGCGGGGGGGCTCCTACGAGCAGTACTTC
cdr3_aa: CASSQERGGSYEQYF

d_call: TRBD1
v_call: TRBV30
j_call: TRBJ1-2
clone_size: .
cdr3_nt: TGTGCCTGGAGTCACACAGGGGAAGGTGGCTACACCTTC
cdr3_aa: CAWSHTGEGGYTF

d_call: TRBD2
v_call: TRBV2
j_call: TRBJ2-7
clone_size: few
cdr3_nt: TGTGCCAGCAGTGAAGCGCCTAGCGGGGCTTCCTACGAGCAGTACTTC
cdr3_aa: CASSEAPSGASYEQYF

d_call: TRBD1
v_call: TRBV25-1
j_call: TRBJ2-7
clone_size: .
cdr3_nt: TGTGCCAGCAGTGACGGGACAGTCCCCTCCTACGAGCAGTACTTC
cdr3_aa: CASSDGTVPSYEQYF

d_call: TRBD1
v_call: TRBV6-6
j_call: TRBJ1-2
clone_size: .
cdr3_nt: TGTGCCAGCAGTTTCTTCGACAGGGGAAGCGGCTACACCTTC
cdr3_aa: CASSFFDRGSGYTF

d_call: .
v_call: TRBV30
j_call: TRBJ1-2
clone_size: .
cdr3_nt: TGTGCCTGGAGTGTGGTTAGCTGGGAGTATGGCTACACCTTC
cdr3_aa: CAWSVVSWEYGYTF

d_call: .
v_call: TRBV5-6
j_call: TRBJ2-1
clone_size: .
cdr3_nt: TGTGCCAGCAGCGCGGGCCATCCGCTGCAGTTCTTC
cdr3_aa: CASSAGHPLQFF

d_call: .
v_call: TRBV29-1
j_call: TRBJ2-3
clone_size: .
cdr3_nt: TGCAGCGTTGAACTAGTAGAAAGCACAGATACGCAGTATTTT
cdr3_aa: CSVELVESTDTQYF

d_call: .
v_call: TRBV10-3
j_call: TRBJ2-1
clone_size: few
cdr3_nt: TGTGCCATCAGTCCGAGCTCCTACAATGAGCAGTTCTTC
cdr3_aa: CAISPSSYNEQFF

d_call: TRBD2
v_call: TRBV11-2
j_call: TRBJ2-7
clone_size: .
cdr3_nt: TGTGCCAGCAGCTTAGATATTCTCGGAGCGGGACTTGCCTACGAGCAGTACTTC
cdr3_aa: CASSLDILGAGLAYEQYF

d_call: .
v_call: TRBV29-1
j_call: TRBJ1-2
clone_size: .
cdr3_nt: TGCAGCGTTCCCGGGACAAAGGGCTACACCTTC
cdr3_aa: CSVPGTKGYTF

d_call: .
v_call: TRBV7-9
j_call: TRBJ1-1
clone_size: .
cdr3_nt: TGTGCCAGCAGCCCTCAGACAGGAGGCAGGGTTGAAGCTTTCTTT
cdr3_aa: CASSPQTGGRVEAFF

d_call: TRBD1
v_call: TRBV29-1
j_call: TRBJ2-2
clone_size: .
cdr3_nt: TGCAGCGTTGGGGACTTCTTAGAACAGGGGGATCACGGGGAGCTGTTTTTT
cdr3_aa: CSVGDFLEQGDHGELFF

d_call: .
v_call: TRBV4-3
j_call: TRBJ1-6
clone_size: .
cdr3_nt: TGCGCCAGCAGCCAAGATGTGGTAGGAGATAATTCACCCCTCCACTTT
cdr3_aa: CASSQDVVGDNSPLHF

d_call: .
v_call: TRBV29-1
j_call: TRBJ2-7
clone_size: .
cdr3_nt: TGCAGCGTTGATTGGGGGGACGAGCAGTACTTC
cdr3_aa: CSVDWGDEQYF

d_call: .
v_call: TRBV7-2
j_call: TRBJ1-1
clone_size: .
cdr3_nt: TGTGCCAGCAGCATCGAGACAAACTTGAACACTGAAGCTTTCTTT
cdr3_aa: CASSIETNLNTEAFF

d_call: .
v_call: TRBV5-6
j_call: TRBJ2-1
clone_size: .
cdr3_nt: TGTGCCAGCGCCCAGGGCAATGAGCAGTTCTTC
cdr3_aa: CASAQGNEQFF

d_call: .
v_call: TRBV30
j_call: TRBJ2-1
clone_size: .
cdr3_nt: TGTGCCTGGAGTGTAGCGGATGAGCAGTTCTTC
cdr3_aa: CAWSVADEQFF

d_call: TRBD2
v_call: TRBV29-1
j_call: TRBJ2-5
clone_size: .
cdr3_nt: TGCAGCGCCAAACAGCGGGGGGCGGAGACCCAGTACTTC
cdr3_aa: CSAKQRGAETQYF

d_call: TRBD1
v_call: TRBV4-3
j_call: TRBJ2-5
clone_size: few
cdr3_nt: TGCGCCAGCAGCCAGGGACAGTTTAACCAAGAGACCCAGTACTTC
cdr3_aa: CASSQGQFNQETQYF

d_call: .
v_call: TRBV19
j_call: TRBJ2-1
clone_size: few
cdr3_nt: TGTGCCAGTAGTACAGGCGGTAACAATGAGCAGTTCTTC
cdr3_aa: CASSTGGNNEQFF

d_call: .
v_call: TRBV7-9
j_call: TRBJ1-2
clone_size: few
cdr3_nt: TGTGCCAGCAGCTTAGCGGCAGGGTTTGACTACACCTTC
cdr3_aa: CASSLAAGFDYTF

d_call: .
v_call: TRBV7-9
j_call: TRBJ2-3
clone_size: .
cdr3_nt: TGTGCCAGCAGCTTAGCGGGGGGCCCCACAGATACGCAGTATTTT
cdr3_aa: CASSLAGGPTDTQYF

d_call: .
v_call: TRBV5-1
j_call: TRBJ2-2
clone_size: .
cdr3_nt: TGCGCCAGCAGCTTGGCCGACAGCTCGAACACCGGGGAGCTGTTTTTT
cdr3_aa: CASSLADSSNTGELFF

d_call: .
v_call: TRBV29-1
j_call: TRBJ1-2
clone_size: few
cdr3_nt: TGCAGCGTTGAAGTTCGGGACTCCTATGGCTACACCTTC
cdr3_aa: CSVEVRDSYGYTF

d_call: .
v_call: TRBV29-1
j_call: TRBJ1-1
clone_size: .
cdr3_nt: TGCAGCGTTTTCCTCGGAACCACTGAAGCTTTCTTT
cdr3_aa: CSVFLGTTEAFF

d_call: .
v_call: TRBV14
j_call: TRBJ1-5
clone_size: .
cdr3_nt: TGTGCCAGCAGCCAAGATAAAGGCGGGCCCCAGCATTTT
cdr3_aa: CASSQDKGGPQHF

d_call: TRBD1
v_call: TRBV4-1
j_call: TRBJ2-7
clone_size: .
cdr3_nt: TGCGCCAGCAGCCAAGATTTGCTAGGGACAGGGTCCTACGAGCAGTACTTC
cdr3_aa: CASSQDLLGTGSYEQYF

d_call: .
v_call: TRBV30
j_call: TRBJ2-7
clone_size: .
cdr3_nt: TGTGCCTGGAGTGTAGGTCCCCACTACGAGCAGTACTTC
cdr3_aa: CAWSVGPHYEQYF

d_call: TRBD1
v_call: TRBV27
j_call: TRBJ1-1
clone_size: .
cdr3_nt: TGTGCCAGCAGTCCGGACAGGCTGAACACTGAAGCTTTCTTT
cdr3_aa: CASSPDRLNTEAFF

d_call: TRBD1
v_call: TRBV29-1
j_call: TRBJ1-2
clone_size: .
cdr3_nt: TGCAGCGTTGGACAGGGGGATTGGTATGGCTACACCTTC
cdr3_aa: CSVGQGDWYGYTF

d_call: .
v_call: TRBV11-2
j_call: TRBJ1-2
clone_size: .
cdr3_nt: TGTGCCAGCAGCTTAGGGCGGCTTTATGGCTACACCTTC
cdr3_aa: CASSLGRLYGYTF

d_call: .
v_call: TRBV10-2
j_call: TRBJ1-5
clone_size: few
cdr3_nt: TGCGCCAGCAGCGTGGGGAGGACAAATCAGCCCCAGCATTTT
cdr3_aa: CASSVGRTNQPQHF

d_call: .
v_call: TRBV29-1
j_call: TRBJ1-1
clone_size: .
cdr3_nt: TGCAGCGTTGAAGATCTTAACACAAAGAACACTGAAGCTTTCTTT
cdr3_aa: CSVEDLNTKNTEAFF

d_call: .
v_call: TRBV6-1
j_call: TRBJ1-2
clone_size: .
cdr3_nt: TGTGCCACCCCGTTAGGGACGGACTATGGCTACACCTTC
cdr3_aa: CATPLGTDYGYTF

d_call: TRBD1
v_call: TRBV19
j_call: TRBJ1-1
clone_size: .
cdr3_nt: TGTGCCAGTACTGAGACAGGGTTAAGTGAAGCTTTCTTT
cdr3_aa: CASTETGLSEAFF

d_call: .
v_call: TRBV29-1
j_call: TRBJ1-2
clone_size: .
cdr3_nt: TGCAGCGTTGAAGGCGCAGGGGATATAGAGGGCTACACCTTC
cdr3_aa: CSVEGAGDIEGYTF

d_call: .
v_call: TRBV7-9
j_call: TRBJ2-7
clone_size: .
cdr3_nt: TGTGCCAGCAGCTCCCCGGGGATCTACGAGCAGTACTTC
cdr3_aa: CASSSPGIYEQYF

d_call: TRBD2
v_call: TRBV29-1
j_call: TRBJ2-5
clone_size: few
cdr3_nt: TGCAGCGTTGTTCAAGCGGGGTCGGAAGAGACCCAGTACTTC
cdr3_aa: CSVVQAGSEETQYF

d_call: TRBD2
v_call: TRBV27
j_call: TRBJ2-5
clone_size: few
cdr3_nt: TGTGCCAGCAGTTACTCGACTAGCGGGGGAGAGACCCAGTACTTC
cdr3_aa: CASSYSTSGGETQYF

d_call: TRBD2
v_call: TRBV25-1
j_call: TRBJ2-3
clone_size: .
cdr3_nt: TGTGCCAGCAGTGAATGGGAGGGAAACACAGATACGCAGTATTTT
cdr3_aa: CASSEWEGNTDTQYF